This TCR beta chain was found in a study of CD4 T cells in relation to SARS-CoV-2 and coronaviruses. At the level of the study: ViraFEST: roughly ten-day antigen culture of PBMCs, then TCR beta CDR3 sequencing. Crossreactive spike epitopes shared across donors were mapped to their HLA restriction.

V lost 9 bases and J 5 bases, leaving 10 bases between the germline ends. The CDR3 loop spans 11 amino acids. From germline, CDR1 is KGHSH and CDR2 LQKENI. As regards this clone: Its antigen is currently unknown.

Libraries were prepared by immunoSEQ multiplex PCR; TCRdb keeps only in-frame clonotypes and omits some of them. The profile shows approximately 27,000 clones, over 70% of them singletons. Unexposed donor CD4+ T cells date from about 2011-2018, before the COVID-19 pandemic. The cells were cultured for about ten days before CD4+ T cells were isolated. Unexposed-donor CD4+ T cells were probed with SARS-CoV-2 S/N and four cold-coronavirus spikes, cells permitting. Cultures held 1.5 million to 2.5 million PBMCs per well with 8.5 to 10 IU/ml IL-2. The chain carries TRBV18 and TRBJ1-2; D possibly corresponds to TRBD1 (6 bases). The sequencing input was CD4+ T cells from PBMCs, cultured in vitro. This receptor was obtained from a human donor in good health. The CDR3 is CASSDRYGYTF. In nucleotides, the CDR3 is TGTGCCAGTTCCGACAGGTATGGCTACACCTTC.